Sequencing of this T cell receptor beta chain was carried out in a study of shared clonotypes between healthy human individuals. Investigators divided CD4+ cells into CD45RA+ naive and CD45RA-negative memory subsets. After removal of 6 bases from V and 7 bases from J, the junction contained 3 bases not matched to a gene. CDR3 size: 12 residues. Germline values: CDR1 MNHEY, CDR2 SVGAGI. Findings and limits, study-wide: Among donors, clonotype sharing was expected to be affected by sequencing depth. Few donors restricted represented genetic and exposure-history diversity.

Assay used: immunoSEQ multiplex PCR; TCRdb lists only in-frame clones, some missing. Of fewer than 2.5 million clones listed, under 95% are singletons. On this clone: Antigen: not known.

This receptor was identified in a man aged 18 to 30 in good health. Some clones in this sample may be carry-over from other donors' samples. This chain connects TRBV6-5 to TRBJ1-2, with TRBD1 matching 9 bases. Sequenced input: naive CD4+ T cells from PBMCs. Subset of the sample: CD45RA+ positively selected. CDR3 DNA: TGTGCCAGCAGCCCGGGACAGGGTGGCTACACCTTC. This codes for CASSPGQGGYTF.